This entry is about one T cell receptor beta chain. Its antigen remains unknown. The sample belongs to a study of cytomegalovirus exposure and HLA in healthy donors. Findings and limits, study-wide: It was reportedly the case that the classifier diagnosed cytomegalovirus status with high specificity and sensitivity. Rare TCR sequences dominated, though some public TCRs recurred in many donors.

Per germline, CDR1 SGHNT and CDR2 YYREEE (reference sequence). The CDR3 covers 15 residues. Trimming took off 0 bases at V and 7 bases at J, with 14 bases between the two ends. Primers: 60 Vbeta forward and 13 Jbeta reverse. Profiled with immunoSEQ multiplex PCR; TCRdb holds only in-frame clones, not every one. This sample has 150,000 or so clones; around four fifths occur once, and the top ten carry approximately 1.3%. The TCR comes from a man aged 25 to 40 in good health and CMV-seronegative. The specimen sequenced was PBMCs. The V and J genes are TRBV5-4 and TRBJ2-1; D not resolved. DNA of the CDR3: TGTGCCAGCAGCTTGGGTGGTATGGGCAGGAATGAGCAGTTCTTC. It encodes CASSLGGMGRNEQFF.